One and the same sample provided the 20 T cell receptor beta chains below, sequenced in a study of memory CD4+ T cells and cytomegalovirus serostatus. Single viable CD3+CD4+CD8-CD45RO+ cells were sorted as the memory CD4+ T cells. The data were produced by immunoSEQ multiplex PCR, yet TCRdb's version contains in-frame clones alone and is incomplete. Of some 95,000 clones in the sample, roughly 80% were seen once. The source material was memory CD4+ T cells from blood. The source is an adult in good health and CMV-seropositive.

Notes on this clone: Distinct nucleotide sequences in the sample also encode this CDR3. This rearrangement joins TRBV15 to TRBJ2-5, with D unclear. From germline, CDR1 is LNHNV and CDR2 YYDKDF (reference sequence). V dropped 6 bases and J dropped 5 bases, with 13 bases sitting between them. This CDR3 is built from 13 residues. DNA for the CDR3: TGTGCCACCAGTCTGGGTCCCCTGGAGACCCAGTACTTC. Translating it yields CATSLGPLETQYF.

The J gene is TRBJ2-7, the V gene TRBV5-1; no clear D. Trimming removed 0 bases at V and 1 base at J, with 5 bases between. The CDR3 runs to 13 residues. The germline V gene encodes CDR1 SGHRS and CDR2 YFSETQ. The chain's CDR3 is CASSLAWSYEQYF. CDR3 sequence (DNA): TGCGCCAGCAGCTTGGCCTGGTCCTACGAGCAGTACTTC.

The CDR3 sequence: CASSLRRDTYNEQFF. CDR3 nucleotide sequence: TGTGCCAGCAGTTTACGGCGGGACACCTACAATGAGCAGTTCTTC. V usage is TRBV27 and J usage is TRBJ2-1; D could derive from TRBD1 or TRBD2 (6 bases each). V lost 2 bases and J 2 bases, leaving 10 bases between the germline ends. There are 15 residues in the CDR3. CDR1 and CDR2 from the germline V gene are MNHEY and SMNVEV (reference sequence).

This rearrangement joins TRBV7-9 to TRBJ2-5, with 7 bases fitting TRBD2. Germline assignment: CDR1 SEHNR and CDR2 FQNEAQ (reference sequence). Losses at the gene ends were 3 bases for V and 2 bases for J; bases not matched to a gene: 6. This CDR3 contains 15 residues. This chain's CDR3 is CASSLRGGGQETQYF. The CDR3 DNA sequence: TGTGCCAGCAGCTTGAGGGGCGGGGGACAAGAGACCCAGTACTTC.

The rearrangement links TRBV27 to TRBJ2-7, with 7 nucleotides matching TRBD1. Trimming removed 2 bases from V and 4 bases from J; junction bases left unmatched: 8. The CDR3 consists of 15 residues. Germline V gene data show CDR1 as MNHEY and CDR2 as SMNVEV (reference sequence). CDR3 coding DNA: TGTGCCAGCAGTTTAGCCACAGGGGTTGGGTACGAGCAGTACTTC. Its protein is CASSLATGVGYEQYF.

V is TRBV6-5 and J is TRBJ2-7; TRBD1 might be the D (6 bases). Germline CDR1 is MNHEY and CDR2 is SVGAGI. Trimming took off 4 bases at V and 0 bases at J, with 10 bases between the two ends. CDR3 length equals 14 residues. CDR3 nucleotide sequence: TGTGCCAGCAGTTTTAGAGGGGGCTCCTACGAGCAGTACTTC. Translation gives CASSFRGGSYEQYF.

The chain links TRBV5-4 to TRBJ1-2; D is perhaps TRBD1 (6 bases). CDR3 length: 13 amino acids. Deletions cut 3 bases from V and 2 bases from J, with 8 bases between. Looked up from germline, CDR1 is SGHNT and CDR2 is YYREEE (reference sequence). The chain's CDR3 is CASSSGQNYGYTF. CDR3 bases: TGTGCCAGCAGCTCCGGACAGAACTATGGCTACACCTTC.

This clone has just a few counts. The chain links TRBV7-2 to TRBJ1-2, with D possibly TRBD1 on 6 matching bases. The germline CDR1 and CDR2 sequences are SGHTA and FQGNSA. Trimming took 1 base from V and 3 from J, leaving 6 bases between them. This CDR3 has 13 amino acids. The CDR3 reads CASSLGQDYGYTF. DNA for the CDR3: TGTGCCAGCAGCTTAGGACAGGACTATGGCTACACCTTC.

V gene TRBV28 combines with J gene TRBJ1-5; 10 nucleotides agree with TRBD1. The V gene end was trimmed by 6 bases and the J gene end by 5 bases; junction bases not matched to a gene: 13. Germline loops: CDR1 MDHEN, CDR2 SYDVKM. The CDR3 has 17 residues. The CDR3 nucleotides read TGTGCCAGCAGCCGGGACAGGGGACCAGGGGGGGATCAGCCCCAGCATTTT. Protein: CASSRDRGPGGDQPQHF.

This clone occurred once. This chain uses TRBV7-2 with TRBJ1-4; unclear D gene. Trimming pared 6 bases from V and 0 bases from J, leaving 11 bases between. Germline V gene sequence: CDR1 SGHTA, CDR2 FQGNSA. This CDR3 comprises 15 residues. The CDR3: CASRSRPATNEKLFF. DNA of the CDR3: TGTGCCAGCAGGTCACGGCCTGCAACTAATGAAAAACTGTTTTTT. The whole variable domain, filled in from reference TRBV7-2 and TRBJ1-4, reads GAGVSQSPSNKVTEKGKDVELRCDPISGHTALYWYRQSLGQGLEFLIYFQGNSAPDKSGLPSDRFSAERTGGSVSTLTIQRTQQEDSAVYLCASRSRPATNEKLFFGSGTQLSVL.

V and J are TRBV18 and TRBJ2-1, with D possibly matching TRBD1 (6 bases). V gave up 8 bases and J gave up 10 bases, with 24 bases separating them. CDR1 KGHSH and CDR2 LQKENI come from the germline V gene. There are 15 residues in the CDR3. CDR3 DNA: TGTGCCAGCCGGATTCCGGGACACCTGTTTAAGGAGCAGTTCTTC. Amino acid sequence: CASRIPGHLFKEQFF.

The chain employs TRBV7-2 and TRBJ2-3, with TRBD2 identical over 15 bases. Looked up from germline, CDR1 is SGHTA and CDR2 is FQGNSA. Trimming removed 5 bases from V and 6 bases from J; junction bases left unmatched: 9. CDR3 length: 17 residues. The CDR3 protein is CASSPWTSGRATDTQYF. The CDR3 DNA reads as TGTGCCAGCAGCCCTTGGACTAGCGGGAGGGCAACGGATACGCAGTATTTT.

This clone was counted a single time. The chain combines TRBV29-1 with TRBJ1-2; unclear D gene. Germline CDR1 SQVTM, CDR2 ANQGSEA. This CDR3 comprises 13 residues. Trimming removed 3 bases from V and 8 bases from J, with 16 bases in between. The CDR3 region has the DNA TGCAGCGTTGATTCCCCCAAAACTAGAGGCTACACCTTC. This codes for CSVDSPKTRGYTF. Combining the CDR3 with reference TRBV29-1 and TRBJ1-2 gives the whole variable domain SAVISQKPSRDICQRGTSLTIQCQVDSQVTMMFWYRQQPGQSLTLIATANQGSEATYESGFVIDKFPISRPNLTFSTLTVSNMSPEDSSIYLCSVDSPKTRGYTFGSGTRLTVV.

The chain combines TRBV28 with TRBJ1-1; D call uncertain. Germline assignment: CDR1 MDHEN and CDR2 SYDVKM. Trimming removed 6 bases at V and 4 bases at J, with 9 bases between. The CDR3 covers 12 residues. The CDR3 coding sequence is TGTGCCAGCAGGGCAGGCTCCACTGAAGCTTTCTTT. It specifies CASRAGSTEAFF.

This chain links TRBV11-3 with TRBJ2-3; D tentatively fits TRBD1 or TRBD2 (5 bases each). Trimming cost V 5 bases and J 2 bases, with 14 bases left between them. CDR3 length: 15 amino acids. CDR1 SGHNT and CDR2 YENEEA come from the germline V gene. Here the CDR3 reads CASSRRDGLTDTQYF. Written as DNA, the CDR3 is TGTGCCAGCAGCCGCCGGGACGGACTCACAGATACGCAGTATTTT.

The chain recombines TRBV7-2 with TRBJ2-7, with D maybe TRBD2 (6 bases). Between the trimmed V and J ends, which lost 0 bases and 5 bases, there was a span of 17 bases. Germline V gene lookup returns CDR1 SGHTA and CDR2 FQGNSA. This CDR3 is built from 16 residues. The CDR3 nucleotides are TGTGCCAGCAGCTTAGCTAGCGCGGGGTTTCAGAACGAGCAGTACTTC. It codes for CASSLASAGFQNEQYF.

This chain uses TRBV6-5 with TRBJ2-3; no clear D gene. V lost 6 bases to trimming and J lost 6 bases, with 10 bases between them. The CDR3 runs to 12 residues. Looked up from germline, CDR1 is MNHEY and CDR2 is SVGAGI. CDR3: CASSPNGDTQYF. Here the CDR3 DNA reads TGTGCCAGCAGCCCAAACGGGGATACGCAGTATTTT.

Points on this clone: This likely comes from a read error, as the CDR3 has no conserved phenylalanine or tryptophan at its end. The DNA is left out, because the CDR3 cannot be placed on it with certainty; the CDR3 is given as TCRdb lists it. This chain joins TRBV6-5 and TRBJ1-1; the D call of TRBD1 is as the table states it, not checked on the DNA. Germline lookup yields CDR1 MNHEY and CDR2 SVGAGI. Termini included, the CDR3 measures 12 amino acids. CDR3 sequence: CASRRRDRGLSH.

The chain has TRBV7-9 and TRBJ2-3; weak D call: TRBD1 (6 bases). Between the trimmed V and J ends, which lost 5 bases and 4 bases, there was a span of 13 bases. The germline gives CDR1 SEHNR, CDR2 FQNEAQ (reference sequence). The CDR3 sequence is 14 residues long. The CDR3 is CASSPEGVADTQYF. CDR3 nucleotides: TGTGCCAGCAGCCCAGAGGGGGTCGCAGATACGCAGTATTTT.

The genes are TRBV5-4 and TRBJ2-1, with TRBD2 matching over 10 bases. Germline trimming cut 5 bases from V and 7 bases from J; bases unmatched to any gene: 12. CDR1 and CDR2 (germline): SGHNT, YYREEE (reference sequence). This CDR3 comprises 16 residues. The CDR3: CASRKTLAGDMNEQFF. The CDR3 DNA is TGTGCCAGCAGAAAAACTCTAGCGGGAGATATGAATGAGCAGTTCTTC.